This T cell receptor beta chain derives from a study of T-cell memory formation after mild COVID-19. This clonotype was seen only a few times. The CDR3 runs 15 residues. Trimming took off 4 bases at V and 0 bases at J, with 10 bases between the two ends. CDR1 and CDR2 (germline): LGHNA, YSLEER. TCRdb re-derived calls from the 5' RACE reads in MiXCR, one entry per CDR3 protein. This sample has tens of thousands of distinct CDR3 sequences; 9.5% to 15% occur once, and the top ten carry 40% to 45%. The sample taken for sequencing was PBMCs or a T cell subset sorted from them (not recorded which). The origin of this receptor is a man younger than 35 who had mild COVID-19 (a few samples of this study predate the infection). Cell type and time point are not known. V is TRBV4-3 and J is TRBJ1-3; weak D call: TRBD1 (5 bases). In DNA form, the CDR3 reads TGCGCCAGCAGCCCGGGACTGAGCTCTGGAAACACCATATATTTT. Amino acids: CASSPGLSSGNTIYF.